This T cell receptor (beta chain) was profiled in a study of OX40 agonist ivuxolimab in advanced cancers. In the study overall: One hepatocellular carcinoma and a couple of cutaneous melanoma patients partially responded. Points from the study as a whole: CD4+ and CD8+ blood T cells expanded clonally by week 6 at 0.1 to 3.0 mg/kg. Mean expanded clone counts were higher in CD8+ than CD4+ T cells.

Sampling times: baseline, cycle 4 day 1, cycle 7 day 1. Comments on this clone: Its antigen remains unknown.

The CDR3 spans 15 residues. Germline values: CDR1 MNHEY, CDR2 SMNVEV (reference sequence). Method: immunoSEQ multiplex PCR; TCRdb's copy keeps in-frame clones and lacks some. The sample lists 15,000 to 20,000 clones, around 70% occurring once. Sequencing was performed on CD4+ or CD8+ T cells sorted from blood, taken in a trial of the OX40 agonist ivuxolimab. The receptor was isolated from an adult with an advanced solid tumor such as melanoma, head and neck, liver or kidney cancer. The chain carries TRBV27 and TRBJ2-5; 9 positions agree with TRBD2. The J call may be in error: the DNA end matches TRBJ2-7 better. The CDR3 coding sequence is TGTGCCAGCAGTTTATCGGCGGGAGGGCCTTACGAGCAGTACTTC. Its translation: CASSLSAGGPYEQYF.